These 5 T cell receptor beta chains were all obtained from the same sample, sequenced in a study of low-dose radiotherapy and immunotherapy resistance in tumors. Time point described: after trial treatment. Stated treatment: LDRT plus nivolumab, ipilimumab, low-dose cyclophosphamide and aspirin (RACIN trial). TRAV- and TRBV-specific primers primed first-strand cDNA, covering alpha and beta chains. A roughly 19-cycle PCR with a constant-region primer and V-primer adapter amplified TCRs. TCRdb passed the reads through MiXCR, listing each CDR3 protein once. The data show roughly 100,000 distinct CDR3 sequences, roughly 20% seen once. Sequenced material: PBMCs, taken after low-dose radiotherapy plus immunotherapy. These TCRs come from a male donor with prostate cancer.

This clonotype was recorded at least ten times. This rearrangement joins TRBV2 to TRBJ2-3, with 13 bases identical to TRBD2. The length of the CDR3 is 16 residues. The germline gives CDR1 SNHLY, CDR2 FYNNEI. The V gene end was trimmed by 7 bases and the J gene end by 2 bases; junction bases not matched to a gene: 6. The CDR3 region is CASTRLAGGTTDTQYF. The DNA for the CDR3 is TGTGCCAGCACAAGACTAGCGGGGGGAACCACAGATACGCAGTATTTT.

This clonotype was counted at least ten times. J is TRBJ2-7 and V is TRBV6-8; 9 nucleotides line up with TRBD1. From germline, CDR1 is MNHGY and CDR2 SAAAGT. The junction had 6 bases not matched to a gene; V was cut back by 5 bases and J by 4 bases. This CDR3 is 14 amino acids long. The CDR3 sequence is CASSRTGDDYEQYF. The CDR3 DNA reads as TGTGCCAGCAGTCGGACAGGGGATGATTACGAGCAGTACTTC.

This clonotype appeared a few times. J is TRBJ1-1 and V is TRBV6-2 or TRBV6-3, with 7 bases identical to TRBD1. Germline assignment: CDR1 MNHEY and CDR2 SVGEGT. J was trimmed by 1 base and V by 5 bases; bases with no gene match: 4. This CDR3 spans 14 amino acids. This CDR3 is CASSRDRKNTEAFF. CDR3 nucleotides: TGTGCCAGCAGTCGGGACAGAAAGAACACTGAAGCTTTCTTT.

There are many counts of this clonotype. The V gene is TRBV27, the J gene TRBJ2-7; TRBD2 is a possible D gene (7 bases). Germline V gene lookup returns CDR1 MNHEY and CDR2 SMNVEV (reference sequence). The CDR3 runs to 13 residues. V lost 4 bases and J 8 bases, leaving 15 bases between the germline ends. This CDR3 is CASSWGGPSQQYF. CDR3 DNA: TGTGCCAGCAGTTGGGGGGGCCCTTCCCAGCAGTACTTC.

This clonotype was recorded at least ten times. The gene calls are TRBV7-9 and TRBJ1-5, with a possible D match to TRBD1 (6 bases). The CDR3 sequence is 14 residues long. The germline CDR1 and CDR2 sequences are SEHNR and FQNEAQ (reference sequence). The V gene lost 5 bases and the J gene lost 7 bases, with 15 bases spanning the gap. This CDR3 is CASSPKGGRQPQHF. CDR3 bases: TGTGCCAGCAGCCCCAAGGGGGGCCGACAGCCCCAGCATTTT.